This T cell receptor (beta chain) was profiled in a study of molecular identifiers for immune sequencing clone quantification. V gave up 4 bases and J gave up 1 base, with 11 bases separating them. The CDR3 consists of 14 residues. Germline assignment: CDR1 SGHRS and CDR2 YFSETQ. TCRdb independently ran MiXCR on the PCR reads; one entry per CDR3 protein. The data hold 80,000 to 95,000 distinct CDR3 sequences, with roughly 19% observed a single time. This clonotype was seen ten or more times. Its specificity is not known. General observations from the study: Highly expanded clone sizes could be underestimated by identical TCR molecules that share a barcode.

CD8+CD4-CCR7+CD45RA+ sorting gave the naive CD8 T cells. The V call is TRBV5-1, the J call TRBJ2-5, with D tentatively TRBD1 or TRBD2 (5 bases each). This sequence was found in a human donor in good health. Some libraries in this study had Jurkat cell RNA spiked in. Material for sequencing was naive CD8+ T cells from blood, with Jurkat cell RNA spiked in. Described subset: FACS-sorted CD8+CD4-CCR7+CD45RA+ naive T cells. CDR3 sequence reads: CASSLRGLQETQYF. CDR3 bases: TGCGCCAGCAGCCTGAGGGGCCTCCAAGAGACCCAGTACTTC.